Described below is a single T cell receptor (beta chain) sequence and its context. At the DNA level, this CDR3 is encoded by other sequences in the same sample as well. The record originates from a study of shared clonotypes between healthy human individuals. Whole-study context: Aged 18 to 49, the donors were a couple of women and a few men.

CDR1 is SGHNT and CDR2 is YYREEE in the germline V gene (reference sequence). The CDR3 contains 15 residues. V was clipped by 0 bases and J by 0 bases, with 7 bases between them. The study ran the assay at deep level. Across several immunoSEQ plates, the genomic DNA of each subset was split evenly. The method was immunoSEQ multiplex PCR; TCRdb's version includes in-frame clones alone and lacks a portion of them. The data show roughly 2 million clones, about 95% seen once. Naive CD8 cells lacked CD45RO, underwent positive selection for CCR7 and left out terminally differentiated effector memory CD45RA+ cells.

The receptor was isolated from a man aged 18 to 30 in good health. Sequenced: naive CD8+ T cells sorted from blood. This chain links TRBV5-4 with TRBJ1-3, with D unclear. CDR3 in amino acids: CASSLAGSSGNTIYF. The CDR3 nucleotides read TGTGCCAGCAGCTTGGCCGGGAGCTCTGGAAACACCATATATTTT. Together with reference TRBV5-4 and TRBJ1-3, the CDR3 gives the full variable domain: ETGVTQSPTHLIKTRGQQVTLRCSSQSGHNTVSWYQQALGQGPQFIFQYYREEENGRGNFPPRFSGLQFPNYSSELNVNALELDDSALYLCASSLAGSSGNTIYFGEGSWLTVV.